The text below deals with one T cell receptor (beta chain). Its specificity is not known. The CDR3 consists of 13 residues. Trimming took off 7 bases at V and 1 base at J, with 10 bases between the two ends. Germline V gene data show CDR1 as ENHRY and CDR2 as SYGVKD. Axillary draining lymph nodes of breast cancer patients supplied the node samples. TCRdb reanalysed the multiplex PCR reads using MiXCR and keeps one entry per CDR3 protein. In the table there are approximately 230,000 distinct CDR3 sequences, under 40% of which are singletons. The data are from a study of breast tumors, draining lymph nodes, adjacent tissues. Points from the study as a whole: Tumors had less TCR diversity than lymph nodes, more than nontumor tissue. Data only fit, rather than demonstrated, lymph node origin of most tumor T cells. Compared with basal-like, luminal-like tumors shared significantly more repertoire with nontumor tissue. Most tumor T cells seemingly derive from lymph node, then expand in tumor.

This sequence was found in a female donor with breast cancer. Some clones in this sample may be carry-over from other donors' samples. Sequencing was carried out using axillary lymph node tissue. V usage is TRBV10-3 and J usage is TRBJ1-1, with D tentatively TRBD1 (6 bases). DNA of the CDR3: TGTGCCATCACCGAGGACAGGAACACTGAAGCTTTCTTT. Residues: CAITEDRNTEAFF.